The 15 T cell receptor beta chains below come from one sample, sequenced in a study of spatial heterogeneity in lung cancer (dated by TCRdb to about 2019). Sample time point, as interpreted from the label and publication: sample taken at primary tumor resection. TCR sequencing used whole RNA extracted from tumor and nontumor lung tissue, or from cryopreserved PBMC samples, without cell sorting. The library was prepared using 5' RACE. Sequencing instrument: NextSeq 500. TCRdb reprocessing: public reads trimmed at Q25 with fastp, clones called with MiXCR, in-frame beta chains kept. Every CDR3 protein is listed once, alongside the most common genes and DNA of its rows. The sample records about 38,000 distinct CDR3 sequences, roughly 5% of which are singletons. The ten largest account for approximately 24% of the sample. Sequencing used PBMCs, obtained at surgery. All receptors derive from a female donor with early-stage non-small cell lung cancer.

This clonotype was seen many times. The V and J genes are TRBV4-2 and TRBJ1-2; D is perhaps TRBD1 (5 bases). In germline, CDR1 is LGHNA, CDR2 YNFKEQ. With 0 bases removed from V and 5 bases from J, the gap between germline ends came to 13 bases. The CDR3 loop spans 15 amino acids. DNA of the CDR3: TGTGCCAGCAGCCAAGATCAGGGCTCCGGATATGGCTACACCTTC. It translates to CASSQDQGSGYGYTF.

This clonotype was counted ten times or more. The chain employs TRBV19 and TRBJ1-4; no clear D. The CDR3 covers 14 residues. Germline V CDR1 and CDR2: LNHDA, SQIVND (reference sequence). Trimming stripped 7 bases from V and 5 bases from J, with 14 bases between. The chain's CDR3 is CASTDTPTNEKLFF. For the CDR3, the DNA is TGTGCCAGTACCGACACTCCTACAAATGAAAAACTGTTTTTT. Combining the CDR3 with reference TRBV19 and TRBJ1-4 gives the whole variable domain DGGITQSPKYLFRKEGQNVTLSCEQNLNHDAMYWYRQDPGQGLRLIYYSQIVNDFQKGDIAEGYSVSREKKESFPLTVTSAQKNPTAFYLCASTDTPTNEKLFFGSGTQLSVL.

The table lists this clonotype with many counts. The chain is built from TRBV20-1 and TRBJ2-7, with TRBD2 identical over 11 bases. Germline V gene sequence: CDR1 DFQATT, CDR2 SNEGSKA (reference sequence). The CDR3 is made up of 14 amino acids. The junction had 6 bases not matched to a gene; V was cut back by 6 bases and J by 2 bases. CDR3 amino acids: CSAPLAGGTYEQYF. CDR3 in DNA: TGCAGTGCGCCTCTAGCGGGGGGAACCTACGAGCAGTACTTC.

This clonotype appeared many times. The J gene is TRBJ1-1, the V gene TRBV5-8; 8 nucleotides agree with TRBD1. Germline values: CDR1 SGHTS, CDR2 YDEGEE. Trimming removed 4 bases from V and 3 bases from J; junction bases left unmatched: 14. The CDR3 covers 17 residues. The CDR3 spells CASSLGRAGGVDTEAFF. The CDR3 DNA reads TGTGCCAGCAGCCTTGGAAGGGCAGGGGGCGTGGACACTGAAGCTTTCTTT.

This clonotype was recorded at least ten times. The J gene is TRBJ1-4, the V gene TRBV20-1, with 7 bases identical to TRBD1. Per the germline V gene, CDR1 is DFQATT and CDR2 is SNEGSKA (reference sequence). The junction had 7 bases not matched to a gene; V was cut back by 3 bases and J by 6 bases. This CDR3 is 14 amino acids long. CDR3 sequence (DNA): TGCAGTGCTAGTGTCAGGGGGGTGGATGAAAAACTGTTTTTT. It encodes CSASVRGVDEKLFF.

This clonotype was counted many times. V and J are TRBV11-2 and TRBJ2-2, with 7 bases lining up with TRBD1. The CDR3 is 16 residues long. V trimming: 3 bases; J trimming: 4 bases; junction bases outside the gene matches: 8. Germline CDR1 SGHAT, CDR2 FQNNGV. CDR3 loop: CASSFSKGALTGELFF. CDR3 bases: TGTGCCAGCAGCTTTTCCAAGGGGGCCCTCACCGGGGAGCTGTTTTTT.

Ten or more counts support this clonotype. The rearrangement uses TRBV18 and TRBJ1-5, with 7 bases identical to TRBD1. The length of the CDR3 is 15 residues. The V gene end was trimmed by 3 bases and the J gene end by 1 base; junction bases not matched to a gene: 3. The V gene's germline CDR1 is KGHSH and CDR2 LQKENI. The DNA for the CDR3 is TGTGCCAGCTCACCCGGACAGGCGAGCAATCAGCCCCAGCATTTT. This gives the protein CASSPGQASNQPQHF.

This chain joins TRBV19 and TRBJ2-2; perhaps TRBD2 as D (6 bases). Trimming pared 10 bases from V and 9 bases from J, leaving 15 bases between. This CDR3 comprises 12 residues. Germline V CDR1 and CDR2: LNHDA, SQIVND (reference sequence). The CDR3: CATQEGSRELFF. Written as DNA, the CDR3 is TGTGCCACCCAGGAGGGGTCGAGGGAGCTGTTTTTT.

The chain uses TRBV21-1 and TRBJ1-5; the listed D gene, TRBD1, was not tested against the DNA. TRBV21-1 is a listed pseudogene. CDR3 length: 15 residues. CDR3 residues: CASSSWGQKKRLGHF. As DNA, the CDR3 is TGTGCCAGCAGCTCGTGGGGACAAAAAAAAAGGTTAGGCCATTTT.

In this sample, this clonotype turned up many times. The chain uses TRBV6-5 and TRBJ2-5, with 12 bases matching TRBD2. The germline gives CDR1 MNHEY, CDR2 SVGAGI. Trimming removed 5 bases from V and 4 bases from J; junction bases left unmatched: 5. This CDR3 contains 15 residues. Here the CDR3 reads CASSPLAGGRETQYF. CDR3 DNA sequence: TGTGCCAGCAGTCCTCTAGCGGGGGGGCGAGAGACCCAGTACTTC.

With respect to this clonotype: A much larger clone lies one base from this, so it may be a read error. The rearrangement uses TRBV7-2 and TRBJ1-3; 8 bases map to TRBD1. CDR1 and CDR2 from the germline V gene are SGHTA and FQGNSA. This CDR3 spans 12 amino acids. CDR3 sequence (DNA): TGTGTCAGCAGCTTAACAGGGGGTGCCATATATTTT. Residues: CVSSLTGGAIYF.

The table lists this clonotype with many counts. The V call is TRBV5-4, the J call TRBJ2-1; D might be TRBD2 (5 bases). Deletions cut 4 bases from V and 10 bases from J, with 15 bases between. The CDR3 is made up of 13 amino acids. CDR1 is SGHNT, CDR2 YYREEE, per germline (reference sequence). CDR3 DNA sequence: TGTGCCAGCAGCCTGCAGCGAGGGATGGAGCAGTTCTTC. It is translated as CASSLQRGMEQFF.

The V call is TRBV4-1, the J call TRBJ2-1, with 9 bases that match TRBD2. V lost 1 base and J lost 7; bases outside the gene matches: 8. CDR1 and CDR2 (germline): MGHRA, YSYEKL. The CDR3 loop spans 16 amino acids. CDR3 DNA: TGCGCCAGCAGCCAAGTTATAGCGGGGGTAAGAAATGAGCAGTTCTTC. This encodes CASSQVIAGVRNEQFF.

The chain joins TRBV15 to TRBJ2-5, with D tentatively TRBD2 (6 bases). Germline V CDR1 and CDR2: LNHNV, YYDKDF (reference sequence). The V end lost 3 bases, the J end lost 4 bases, and 9 bases lay between the germline ends. The CDR3 is 13 amino acids. The CDR3 loop is CATSRGGAETQYF. The CDR3 bases are TGTGCCACCAGCAGGGGCGGGGCAGAGACCCAGTACTTC.

This clonotype was recorded many times. The J gene is TRBJ2-3, the V gene TRBV5-1, with 7 bases matching TRBD1. The CDR3 loop spans 14 amino acids. V was pared by 3 bases and J by 2 bases, with 3 bases of the junction left unmatched. The germline CDR1 and CDR2 sequences are SGHRS and YFSETQ. This chain's CDR3 is CASSSQGDTDTQYF. CDR3 DNA: TGCGCCAGCAGCTCGCAGGGGGACACAGATACGCAGTATTTT.